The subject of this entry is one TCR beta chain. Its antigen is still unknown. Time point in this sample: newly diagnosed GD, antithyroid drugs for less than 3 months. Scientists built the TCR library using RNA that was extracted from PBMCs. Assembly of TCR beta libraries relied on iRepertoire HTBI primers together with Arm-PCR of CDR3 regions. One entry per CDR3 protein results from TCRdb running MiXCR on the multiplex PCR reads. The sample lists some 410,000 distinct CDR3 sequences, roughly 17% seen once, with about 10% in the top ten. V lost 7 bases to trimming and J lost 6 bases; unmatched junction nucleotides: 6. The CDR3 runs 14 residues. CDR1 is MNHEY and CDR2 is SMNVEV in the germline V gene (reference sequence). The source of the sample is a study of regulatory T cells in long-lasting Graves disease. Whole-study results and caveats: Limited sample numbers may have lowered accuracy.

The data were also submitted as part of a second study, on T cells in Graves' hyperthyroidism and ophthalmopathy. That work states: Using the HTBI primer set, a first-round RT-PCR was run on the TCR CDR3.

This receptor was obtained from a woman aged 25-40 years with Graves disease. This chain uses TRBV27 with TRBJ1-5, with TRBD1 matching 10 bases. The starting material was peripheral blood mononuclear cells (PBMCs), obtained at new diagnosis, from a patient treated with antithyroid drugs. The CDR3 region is CASNPTGGGQPQHF. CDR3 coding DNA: TGTGCCAGCAACCCGACAGGGGGCGGTCAGCCCCAGCATTTT.